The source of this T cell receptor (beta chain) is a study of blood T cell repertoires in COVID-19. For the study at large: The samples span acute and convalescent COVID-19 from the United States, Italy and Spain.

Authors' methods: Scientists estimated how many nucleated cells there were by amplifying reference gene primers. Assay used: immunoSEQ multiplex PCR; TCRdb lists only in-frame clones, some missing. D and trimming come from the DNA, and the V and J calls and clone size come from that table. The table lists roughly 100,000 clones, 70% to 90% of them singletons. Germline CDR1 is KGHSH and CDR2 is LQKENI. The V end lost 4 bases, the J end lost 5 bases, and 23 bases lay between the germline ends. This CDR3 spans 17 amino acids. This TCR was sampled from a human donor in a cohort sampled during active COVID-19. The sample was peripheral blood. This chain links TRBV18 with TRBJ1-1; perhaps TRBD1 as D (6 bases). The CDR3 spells CASSLQRGARDETEAFF. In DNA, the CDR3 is TGTGCCAGCTCACTCCAACGGGGGGCGCGGGACGAGACTGAAGCTTTCTTT.